These 21 T cell receptor beta chains share one sample of origin, sequenced in a study of cytomegalovirus exposure and HLA in healthy donors. Both 60 Vbeta primers and 13 Jbeta primers went into the PCR. The protocol was immunoSEQ multiplex PCR, while the TCRdb copy is restricted to in-frame clones and leaves out a portion. The repertoire holds about 160,000 clones, with 55% to 70% as singletons. Sequenced sample: PBMCs. The receptor source for this set is a woman in her fifties or sixties in good health and CMV-seropositive.

The V call is TRBV4-2, the J call TRBJ2-2; tentatively, D is TRBD2 (5 bases). The CDR3 is 19 amino acids. Per the germline V gene, CDR1 is LGHNA and CDR2 is YNFKEQ. Between the trimmed V and J ends, which lost 4 bases and 0 bases, there was a span of 21 bases. The CDR3, as DNA: TGTGCCAGCAGCCCACCTGGACTGATCATCCGTTCGAACACCGGGGAGCTGTTTTTT. Translating it yields CASSPPGLIIRSNTGELFF.

In its sample, this clone was seen a few times. This chain links TRBV5-6 with TRBJ1-5; 7 bases are shared with TRBD1. With V trimmed by 1 base and J by 4 bases, 14 bases remained unmatched. The germline V gene has CDR1 SGHDT and CDR2 YYEEEE. This CDR3 spans 18 amino acids. The CDR3, as DNA: TGTGCCAGCAGCTTGTGGTGGACAGGCGGCCTCGGAAATCAGCCCCAGCATTTT. Protein sequence: CASSLWWTGGLGNQPQHF.

This chain links TRBV27 with TRBJ1-2, with unresolved D. The CDR3 is 14 amino acids. Germline lookup yields CDR1 MNHEY and CDR2 SMNVEV (reference sequence). The V and J ends lost 4 bases and 7 bases respectively, with 16 bases between them. The CDR3 region has the DNA TGTGCCAGCAGTTCTACGCCGCTCAAAGCTGGCTACACCTTC. Its protein is CASSSTPLKAGYTF.

The V gene is TRBV2, the J gene TRBJ2-5; maybe TRBD2 (5 bases). Germline CDR1 SNHLY, CDR2 FYNNEI. Between the trimmed V and J ends, which lost 1 base and 1 base, there was a span of 7 bases. This CDR3 is built from 14 residues. This CDR3 reads CASSEGGFQETQYF. As DNA, the CDR3 is TGTGCCAGCAGTGAAGGAGGGTTCCAAGAGACCCAGTACTTC.

The CDR3 loop reads CASSTRFGSTDTQYF. DNA for the CDR3: TGTGCCAGCAGCACACGTTTCGGGAGCACAGATACGCAGTATTTT. This chain uses TRBV28 with TRBJ2-3; no clear D gene. Germline CDR1 is MDHEN and CDR2 is SYDVKM. The CDR3 is 15 residues long. Trimming pared 6 bases from V and 0 bases from J, leaving 13 bases between.

This clone was counted once. CDR3 nucleotide sequence: TGTGCCAGCGGTAGGACTAGCGGAATCTACAATGAGCAGTTCTTC. This sequence encodes CASGRTSGIYNEQFF. V usage is TRBV25-1 and J usage is TRBJ2-1; TRBD2 aligns across 10 bases. This CDR3 is built from 15 residues. Germline values: CDR1 MGHDK, CDR2 SYGVNS. Unmatched junction bases numbered 7, after V lost 8 bases and J lost 3 bases.

This sequence joins TRBV16 and TRBJ1-1; a weak D match, TRBD1 (6 bases). The CDR3 consists of 13 residues. V was clipped by 4 bases and J by 4 bases, with 10 bases between them. Germline CDR1 and CDR2: KGHSY and FQNENV. CDR3 amino acids: CASSLQGSTEAFF. The CDR3, as DNA: TGTGCCAGCAGCCTTCAGGGGAGCACTGAAGCTTTCTTT.

This clone was seen only a few times. In DNA form, the CDR3 reads TGCGCCAGCAGCGCACAGGCGAACACTGAAGCTTTCTTT. This encodes CASSAQANTEAFF. The chain is built from TRBV5-1 and TRBJ1-1, with D maybe TRBD1 (5 bases). Germline values: CDR1 SGHRS, CDR2 YFSETQ. The CDR3 is made up of 13 amino acids. V was trimmed by 4 bases and J by 1 base, leaving 8 bases between them.

This chain uses TRBV9 with TRBJ2-1; 7 nucleotides match TRBD2. CDR1 and CDR2 (germline): SGDLS, YYNGEE. V lost 4 bases and J lost 9; bases outside the gene matches: 7. CDR3 size: 13 residues. Here the CDR3 reads CASSFSTSTEQFF. DNA for the CDR3: TGTGCCAGCAGCTTCTCGACTAGCACTGAGCAGTTCTTC.

V is TRBV7-9 and J is TRBJ2-1; TRBD2 matches at 12 bases. Per the germline V gene, CDR1 is SEHNR and CDR2 is FQNEAQ (reference sequence). V shed 5 bases and J 8 bases; nucleotides not matched to a gene: 7. The CDR3 covers 15 residues. In nucleotides, the CDR3 is TGTGCCAGCAGCGTGACTAGCGGGAGAGAGGATGAGCAGTTCTTC. Encoded protein: CASSVTSGREDEQFF.

Only a few counts were recorded for this clone. The V and J genes are TRBV21-1 and TRBJ2-7; the DNA was not used to check the table's D call, TRBD2. TRBV21-1 represents a pseudogene. The CDR3 is 19 amino acids. CDR3 residues: CASSKATEEREGQTYEQYF. CDR3 sequence (DNA): TGTGCCAGCAGCAAAGCGACGGAGGAGCGGGAGGGCCAAACCTACGAGCAGTACTTC.

The rearrangement joins TRBV11-2 to TRBJ2-5; 11 bases are a match to TRBD2. The CDR3 spans 16 residues. Looked up from germline, CDR1 is SGHAT and CDR2 is FQNNGV. V was pared by 5 bases and J by 2 bases, with 7 bases of the junction left unmatched. Written as DNA, the CDR3 is TGTGCCAGCAGCCCCACCCGACTAGCGGGACAAGAGACCCAGTACTTC. Translating it yields CASSPTRLAGQETQYF.

The rearrangement links TRBV11-2 to TRBJ2-5, with 14 bases matching TRBD2. The CDR3 consists of 16 residues. J gave up 4 bases and V 5 bases, and 6 bases lay outside the gene matches. In germline, CDR1 is SGHAT, CDR2 FQNNGV. The CDR3 nucleotides are TGTGCCAGCAGCACGACTAGCGGGAGGGCCGTAGAGACCCAGTACTTC. Translating gives CASSTTSGRAVETQYF. Together with reference TRBV11-2 and TRBJ2-5, the CDR3 gives the full variable domain: EAGVAQSPRYKIIEKRQSVAFWCNPISGHATLYWYQQILGQGPKLLIQFQNNGVVDDSQLPKDRFSAERLKGVDSTLKIQPAKLEDSAVYLCASSTTSGRAVETQYFGPGTRLLVL.

Written as DNA, the CDR3 is TGCGCCAGCAACCGACTAGCTGTGGCAGATACGCAGTATTTT. This gives the protein CASNRLAVADTQYF. The chain employs TRBV5-1 and TRBJ2-3; 7 nucleotides line up with TRBD2. Trimming cost V 6 bases and J 4 bases; bases outside gene matches: 8. The CDR3 totals 14 residues. Germline values: CDR1 SGHRS, CDR2 YFSETQ.

V usage is TRBV21-1 and J usage is TRBJ2-3; the table's D call TRBD2 went unverified against the DNA. TRBV21-1 is a documented pseudogene. The CDR3 spans 14 residues. CDR3 sequence (DNA): TGTGCCCTCCGGACTAGCGGGAACACAGATACGCAGTATTTT. It specifies CALRTSGNTDTQYF.

This clone was picked up a small number of times. The chain links TRBV7-2 to TRBJ2-7; possible D gene TRBD1, 6 bases. Trimming stripped 0 bases from V and 3 bases from J, with 12 bases between. Per germline, CDR1 SGHTA and CDR2 FQGNSA. The CDR3 extends over 15 amino acids. The CDR3 reads CASSLAQGPYYEQYF. For the CDR3, the DNA is TGTGCCAGCAGCTTAGCCCAGGGGCCTTACTACGAGCAGTACTTC.

The V and J genes are TRBV29-1 and TRBJ2-2; D ambiguous. Per the germline V gene, CDR1 is SQVTM and CDR2 is ANQGSEA. With 0 bases removed from V and 8 bases from J, the gap between germline ends came to 10 bases. The CDR3 sequence is 13 residues long. The CDR3 region has the DNA TGCAGCGTTGAAGATTGGGCCCCGGGGGAGCTGTTTTTT. It codes for CSVEDWAPGELFF.

This chain connects TRBV7-8 to TRBJ1-4; TRBD1 is a possible D gene (5 bases). The CDR3 has 14 residues. Germline loops: CDR1 SGHVS, CDR2 FQNEAQ. The V end lost 5 bases, the J end lost 4 bases, and 11 bases lay between the germline ends. The CDR3 sequence: CASSAGIGNEKLFF. The CDR3 DNA is TGTGCCAGCAGCGCAGGGATAGGTAATGAAAAACTGTTTTTT.

In its sample, this clone was seen a few times. The genes are TRBV11-2 and TRBJ2-7; D may be TRBD2 (6 bases). V lost 5 bases and J lost 6, with 20 bases in between. The germline CDR1 and CDR2 sequences are SGHAT and FQNNGV. This CDR3 comprises 15 residues. The CDR3 DNA follows: TGTGCCAGCAGCGAAACAAGACTAGGACCCGGCGAGCAGTACTTC. The encoded protein is CASSETRLGPGEQYF.

This chain uses TRBV5-4 with TRBJ2-2; weak D call: TRBD1 (6 bases). This CDR3 spans 15 amino acids. Trimming pared 1 base from V and 4 bases from J, leaving 11 bases between. CDR1 is SGHNT, CDR2 YYREEE, per germline (reference sequence). The DNA for the CDR3 is TGTGCCAGCAGCTTGCCAGGGGCAGCCACCGGGGAGCTGTTTTTT. Translation gives CASSLPGAATGELFF.

The genes are TRBV7-3 and TRBJ2-3; D is unresolved. Germline V gives CDR1 SGHTA, CDR2 FQGTGA. This CDR3 has 13 residues. The germline V and J ends were trimmed by 3 bases and 4 bases, with 8 bases remaining between them. The CDR3 DNA reads TGTGCCAGCAGCTTTATCGAGTCAGATACGCAGTATTTT. This gives the protein CASSFIESDTQYF.